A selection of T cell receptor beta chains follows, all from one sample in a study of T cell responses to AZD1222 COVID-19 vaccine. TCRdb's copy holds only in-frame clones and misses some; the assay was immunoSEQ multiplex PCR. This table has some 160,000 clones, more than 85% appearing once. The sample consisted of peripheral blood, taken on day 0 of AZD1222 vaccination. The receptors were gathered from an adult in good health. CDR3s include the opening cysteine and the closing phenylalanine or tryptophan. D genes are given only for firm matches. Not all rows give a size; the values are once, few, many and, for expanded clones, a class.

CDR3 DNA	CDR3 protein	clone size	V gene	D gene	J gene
TGTGCCAGCAGCTTAGGGGACAGGCGACCGTCCGCTGAAGCTTTCTTT	CASSLGDRRPSAEAFF	-	TRBV7-2	TRBD1	TRBJ1-1
TGTGCCAGCAGTTCTTTGGTTGGTCGTCAAGAGACCCAGTACTTC	CASSSLVGRQETQYF	-	TRBV27	-	TRBJ2-5
TGTGCCAGCAAAGTTGAGCGGGACAATGAGCAGTTCTTC	CASKVERDNEQFF	once	TRBV2	-	TRBJ2-1
TGTGCCAGTAGTAATCGGGTGGCCAGAACCGAGACCCAGTACTTC	CASSNRVARTETQYF	-	TRBV19	-	TRBJ2-5
TGTGCCAGCAGCCAAAGAGGACAGGGAACTAATGAAAAACTGTTTTTT	CASSQRGQGTNEKLFF	once	TRBV3-1/TRBV3-2	TRBD1	TRBJ1-4
TGTGCCAGCACCCCGACCGGGAGTCTAATGAAGGGACTGTTTTTT	CASTPTGSLMKGLFF	once	TRBV28	-	TRBJ1-4
TGTGCCAGCAGTTTTGCGACAGGGAGCTCCTATAATTCACCCCTCCACTTT	CASSFATGSSYNSPLHF	-	TRBV27	TRBD1	TRBJ1-6
TGCAGTGCTAGTCCAGCGGGGGCCACAGATACGCAGTATTTT	CSASPAGATDTQYF	-	TRBV20-1	TRBD2	TRBJ2-3
TGTGCCAGCGACAGGGGAGGGTATGGCTACACCTTC	CASDRGGYGYTF	-	TRBV21-1	-	TRBJ1-2
TGTGCCAGCAGCGCCCGGGGGGGGCTAGAAGAGCAGTACTTC	CASSARGGLEEQYF	-	TRBV9	TRBD2	TRBJ2-7
TGCGCCAGCAGCCAATTTGGGACGGGGAACTATGGCTACACCTTC	CASSQFGTGNYGYTF	-	TRBV4-1	-	TRBJ1-2
TGTGCCAGCATAGGGTTCCGCTACGAGCAGTACTTC	CASIGFRYEQYF	-	TRBV5-5	-	TRBJ2-7
TGTGCCAGCAGCTTATCGGGGCAGGGAGAGACCCAGTACTTC	CASSLSGQGETQYF	-	TRBV7-3	-	TRBJ2-5
TGTGCCAGTAGCCCACACCGGGGACGGAACTCTGAAGCTTTCTTT	CASSPHRGRNSEAFF	-	TRBV19	-	TRBJ1-1
TGTGCCAGCAGCTTAGAGGGCGACTCCTACAATGAGCAGTTCTTC	CASSLEGDSYNEQFF	-	TRBV11-2	-	TRBJ2-1
TGTGCCAGCAGTTTAGGGACAGGGGGAAACACCATATATTTT	CASSLGTGGNTIYF	few	TRBV28	TRBD1	TRBJ1-3
TGCGCCAGCAGCCAAGAAGGCGGGAGGAGCACAGATACGCAGTATTTT	CASSQEGGRSTDTQYF	-	TRBV4-3	TRBD2	TRBJ2-3
TGCGCCAGCAGCGTATCATCCGGCGGGATGGATGAGCAGTTCTTC	CASSVSSGGMDEQFF	-	TRBV5-1	-	TRBJ2-1
TGTGCCAGCAGCTGGTGGGACAGCCAAGAGACCCAGTACTTC	CASSWWDSQETQYF	-	TRBV13	TRBD1	TRBJ2-5
TGTGCCAGCAGCCAAACATTGGGACTAGCCAATGAGCAGTTCTTC	CASSQTLGLANEQFF	-	TRBV7-9	TRBD2	TRBJ2-1
TGTGCCAGCAGCCCAACTAGCGGGAGGCCACCGGTCGAGCAGTACTTC	CASSPTSGRPPVEQYF	-	TRBV5-7	TRBD2	TRBJ2-7
TGCGCCAGCAGCCCGGGGGTCACTAGCGGCACCGGGGAGCTGTTTTTT	CASSPGVTSGTGELFF	-	TRBV5-1	TRBD2	TRBJ2-2
TGTGCCAGCAGTGACTCCCCCTTAGCGGGCAATGAGCAGTTCTTC	CASSDSPLAGNEQFF	-	TRBV6-4	TRBD2	TRBJ2-1
TGTGCCAGCAGTTACGACAGGGGGTACAATGAGCAGTTCTTC	CASSYDRGYNEQFF	-	TRBV6-5	TRBD1	TRBJ2-1
TGTGCCAGCAGCTTCGAACTAGCGGGAGAGGGCAATGAGCAGTTCTTC	CASSFELAGEGNEQFF	-	TRBV7-9	TRBD2	TRBJ2-1
TGTGCCAGAAGTCGTTACGGGACCCGTGACAAAGGGGCCCCCATCACAGATACGCAGTATTTT	CARSRYGTRDKGAPITDTQYF	-	TRBV7-5	-	TRBJ2-3
TGTGCCAGCTCACCACCCGCAGCCACAGATACGCAGTATTTT	CASSPPAATDTQYF	-	TRBV18	-	TRBJ2-3
TGTGCCAGCATGGGGGGACAACTAGCCAAAAACATTCAGTACTTC	CASMGGQLAKNIQYF	-	TRBV6-5	-	TRBJ2-4
TGTGCCAGCAGTGAAGAAGGTAGAGGAACCTACGAGCAGTACTTC	CASSEEGRGTYEQYF	few	TRBV6-1	-	TRBJ2-7
TGCAGCGTTGGGGGACAGGGTCCAGATACGCAGTATTTT	CSVGGQGPDTQYF	-	TRBV29-1	TRBD1	TRBJ2-3
TGTGCCAGCAGCTCCCGTTTAGGTAACCTAGAAGCTTTCTTT	CASSSRLGNLEAFF	-	TRBV7-8	-	TRBJ1-1
TGTGCCAGCGCCCGGACAGGGGGAATGGAGACCCAGTACTTC	CASARTGGMETQYF	-	TRBV28	TRBD1	TRBJ2-5
TGTGCCAGCAGCTCCGGGACAGCCTATGGCTACACCTTC	CASSSGTAYGYTF	-	TRBV5-4	TRBD1	TRBJ1-2
TGTGCCAGCAGCCAGGGTAGGCATTATAGCAATCAGCCCCAGCATTTT	CASSQGRHYSNQPQHF	-	TRBV3-1/TRBV3-2	-	TRBJ1-5
TGTGCCAGCAGCACAAGAAGTTATGGCTACACCTTC	CASSTRSYGYTF	-	TRBV9	-	TRBJ1-2
TGTGCCAGCAGTAAGGAGGGCACCGGGGGGTACTATGGCTACACCTTC	CASSKEGTGGYYGYTF	-	TRBV2	-	TRBJ1-2
TGTGCCAGCAGCCCCCTTCCGAGAGTAGACTATGGCTACACCTTC	CASSPLPRVDYGYTF	-	TRBV14	-	TRBJ1-2
TGTGCCAGCAGCGTGGGTGGGACAACTAATGAAAAACTGTTTTTT	CASSVGGTTNEKLFF	-	TRBV5-4	-	TRBJ1-4
TGTGCCAGCAGTTTAATCGGGGGACCTGGAAACACCATATATTTT	CASSLIGGPGNTIYF	-	TRBV27	-	TRBJ1-3
TGTGCCAGCAGTTTAAGGCCACAGGAGAGCTCCTACGAGCAGTACTTC	CASSLRPQESSYEQYF	-	TRBV28	-	TRBJ2-7
TGCGCCAGCAGTGAGGTTGTCCGATTTCTACCCTACAATGAGCAGTTCTTC	CASSEVVRFLPYNEQFF	-	TRBV10-2	-	TRBJ2-1
TGTGCCAGCAGCCATAGTACTCGTAGTACGCAGTATTTT	CASSHSTRSTQYF	-	TRBV3-1/TRBV3-2	-	TRBJ2-3
TGTGCCAGCAGCTTAGGGGCCTACTATGGCTACACCTTC	CASSLGAYYGYTF	-	TRBV7-9	-	TRBJ1-2
TGTGCCAGCAGTGAAGGGGCAGGGGGCAAGACTGAAGCTTTCTTT	CASSEGAGGKTEAFF	-	TRBV6-1	TRBD1	TRBJ1-1
TGTGCCAGCAGCTTCGGTCTGTGGCTAGCGGGAGGAGAGACCCAGTACTTC	CASSFGLWLAGGETQYF	few	TRBV7-6	TRBD2	TRBJ2-5
TGCGCCAGCAGCGTCCGGGACAGCTTCTACGAGCAGTACTTC	CASSVRDSFYEQYF	-	TRBV5-1	TRBD1	TRBJ2-7
TGTGCCACCAGTCCCGGGAGCGGGGACACCGGGGAGCTGTTTTTT	CATSPGSGDTGELFF	-	TRBV24-1	TRBD2	TRBJ2-2
TGTGCCAGCAGCCAAGATATAAGGGTTGAGACCCAGTACTTC	CASSQDIRVETQYF	once	TRBV3-1/TRBV3-2	-	TRBJ2-5
TGTGCCAGCAGTGAGTATACGGAAGCTTTCTTT	CASSEYTEAFF	once	TRBV6-1	-	TRBJ1-1
TGCAGCGTTGGACAGGGGGCGGGCACTGAAGCTTTCTTT	CSVGQGAGTEAFF	-	TRBV29-1	TRBD1	TRBJ1-1
TGTGCCTCAAATTGGCAGGGAGGGAATTCACCCCTCCACTTT	CASNWQGGNSPLHF	-	TRBV30	-	TRBJ1-6